Given below is one TCR beta chain in context. Its matching antigen is unknown. Unique molecular identifiers were added to individual cDNA molecules. A single record per CDR3 protein comes from TCRdb applying MiXCR to the 5' RACE reads. The sample holds about 26,000 distinct CDR3 sequences, approximately 5.1% seen once. This entry belongs to a study of early T cells in non-severe SARS-CoV-2 infection. In the study overall: Unsorted whole-blood RNA was sequenced in bulk, leaving chains unpaired.

Findings and limits, study-wide: VDJdb matching favored anti-spike CD8 responses, missing private and CD4 specificities.

Germline CDR1 is MNHEY and CDR2 is SVGEGT. Trimming took 8 bases from V and 4 from J; bases not matched to a gene: 7. The CDR3 has 15 residues. The receptor's source is an adult who was a healthcare worker with PCR-confirmed SARS-CoV-2 infection or an uninfected control (not recorded which). V gene TRBV6-2 or TRBV6-3 combines with J gene TRBJ2-2; 10 nucleotides line up with TRBD1. The specimen sequenced was whole blood. CDR3 in DNA: TGTGCCAGCCGGCCCGGGACAGGGGCCACCGGGGAGCTGTTTTTT. This sequence encodes CASRPGTGATGELFF.